This is a list of T cell receptor beta chains from one sample in a study of CD8 T cells in Susac syndrome. TCRdb analysed the immunoSEQ multiplex PCR reads with MiXCR anew, one entry per CDR3 protein. There are about 180,000 distinct CDR3 sequences in the sample; about 95% occur only once, and about 0.15% lies in the top ten. The sample taken for sequencing was CD8+ T cells from PBMCs. These receptors were taken from a human donor with multiple sclerosis. The conserved cysteine and the conserved F or W are not part of the CDR3 here.

length,V,J,CDR3
14,TRBV9,TRBJ2-2,ASSGATSGNTGELF
11,TRBV4-1,TRBJ2-4,ASSQGGGNIQY
12,TRBV5-1,TRBJ2-7,ASRRTGDTYEQY
13,TRBV15,TRBJ2-7,ATSPILGQDYEQY
12,TRBV29-1,TRBJ1-2,SVVGGDLNYGYT
9,TRBV29-1,TRBJ2-7,SVQARNEQY
11,TRBV15,TRBJ1-1,ATSRRSSTEAF
11,TRBV2,TRBJ1-5,AAAGEGNQPQH
11,TRBV6-6,TRBJ2-3,ASSYWGADTQY
12,TRBV9,TRBJ2-7,ASSRQGSSYEQY
12,TRBV2,TRBJ1-2,ASSESTGGGGYT
12,TRBV6-5,TRBJ1-2,ASSYSAPNYGYT
9,TRBV27,TRBJ2-7,ISGGTYEQY
11,TRBV29-1,TRBJ2-1,NVREAVYNEQF